The clone carrying this TCR beta chain qualifies as large. The data originate from a study of CD8 T cells in ankylosing spondylitis. Trimming shortened V by 1 base and J by 6 bases, and 13 bases separated the two germline ends. Germline V gene lookup returns CDR1 PRHDT and CDR2 FYEKMQ (reference sequence). There are 14 residues in the CDR3. MiXCR, applied by TCRdb to the 5' RACE reads, yields one record per CDR3 protein. The sample shows around 28,000 distinct CDR3 sequences, less than 40% of them seen only once. J is TRBJ2-7 and V is TRBV13; D tentatively fits TRBD1 or TRBD2 (7 bases each). The receptor's source is a male donor with ankylosing spondylitis. The sequenced sample consisted of synovial fluid, either unsorted or a sorted T cell fraction (not recorded which). CDR3 sequence: CASSLEGGGSEQYF. The CDR3 DNA reads as TGTGCCAGCAGCTTAGAAGGGGGCGGGAGCGAGCAGTACTTC.